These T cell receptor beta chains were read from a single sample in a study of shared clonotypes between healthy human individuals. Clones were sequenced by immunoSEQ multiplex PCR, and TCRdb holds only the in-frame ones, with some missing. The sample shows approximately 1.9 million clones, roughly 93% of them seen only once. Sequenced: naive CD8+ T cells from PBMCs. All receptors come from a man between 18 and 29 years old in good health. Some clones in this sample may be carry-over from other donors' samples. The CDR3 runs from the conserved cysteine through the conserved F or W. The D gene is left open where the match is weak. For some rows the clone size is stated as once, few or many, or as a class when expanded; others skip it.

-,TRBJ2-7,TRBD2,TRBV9,TGTGCCAGCAGCGAGAGCGGGGGCCCCTACGAGCAGTACTTC,CASSESGGPYEQYF
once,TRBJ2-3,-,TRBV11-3,TGTGCCAGCAGCTTGACCGGGGACTTTTTCACAGATACGCAGTATTTT,CASSLTGDFFTDTQYF
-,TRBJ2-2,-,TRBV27,TGTGCCAGCAGTCTAACAGCGAACACCGGGGAGCTGTTTTTT,CASSLTANTGELFF
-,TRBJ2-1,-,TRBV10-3,TGTGCCAGCCTAGGGGGGAAGGCCTACAATGAGCAGTTCTTC,CASLGGKAYNEQFF
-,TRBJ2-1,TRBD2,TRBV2,TGTGCCAGTGCCGGGACTAGCGGAGAACTAAGCTCCTACAATGAGCAGTTCTTC,CASAGTSGELSSYNEQFF
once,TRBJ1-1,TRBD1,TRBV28,TGTGCCAGCAGCTGGGACAGAAACACTGAAGCTTTCTTT,CASSWDRNTEAFF
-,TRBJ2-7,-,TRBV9,TGTGCCAGCAGCGTAAGGTTGCGCGAGCAGTACTTC,CASSVRLREQYF
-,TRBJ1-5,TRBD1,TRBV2,TGTGCCAGCAGTACCAGGGGGCGAAGCAATCAGCCCCAGCATTTT,CASSTRGRSNQPQHF
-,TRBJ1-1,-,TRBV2,TGTGCCAGCAGTGGACCGGGTCGGGACACTGAAGCTTTCTTT,CASSGPGRDTEAFF
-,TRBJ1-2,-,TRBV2,TGTGCCAGCAGTAAGGACTTAGACTATGGCTACACCTTC,CASSKDLDYGYTF
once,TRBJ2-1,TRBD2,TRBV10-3,TGTGCCATCAGTGAGTCACTAGCGGGAGCATACAATGAGCAGTTCTTC,CAISESLAGAYNEQFF
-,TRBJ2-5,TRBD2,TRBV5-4,TGTGCCAGCAGCTCGACCGCCGGGACTAGCGGACTCGAGGGGACCCAGTACTTC,CASSSTAGTSGLEGTQYF
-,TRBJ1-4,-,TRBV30,TGTGCCTGGGCCCCCGGGTCGTTAGGACTGTTTTTT,CAWAPGSLGLFF
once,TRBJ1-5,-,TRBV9,TGTGCCAGCAGCTCAGGCGGGGGAGGGCAGCCCCAGCATTTT,CASSSGGGGQPQHF
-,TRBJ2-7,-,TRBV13,TGTGCCAGCAGCGAGCTGGGCGAGCAGTACTTC,CASSELGEQYF
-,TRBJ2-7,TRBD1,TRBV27,TGTGCCAGCAGTACTTGGGACAGAGCCTACGAGCAGTACTTC,CASSTWDRAYEQYF
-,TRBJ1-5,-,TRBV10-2,TGCGCCAGCGGAAAGGTCAGGGAGCCTCTCAATCAGCCCCAGCATTTT,CASGKVREPLNQPQHF
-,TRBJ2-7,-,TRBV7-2,TGTGCCAGCAGGAGCGACGGGGTTGGCTCCTACGAGCAGTACTTC,CASRSDGVGSYEQYF
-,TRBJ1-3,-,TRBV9,TGTGCCAGCAGCGTAAATCGGCTCTCTGGAAACACCATATATTTT,CASSVNRLSGNTIYF
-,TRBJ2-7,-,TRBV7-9,TGTGCCAGCAGCCCCCTCGACAGCTACGAGCAGTACTTC,CASSPLDSYEQYF
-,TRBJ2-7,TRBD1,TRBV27,TGTGCCAGCAGGAGGGACAGCTCCTACGAGCAGTACTTC,CASRRDSSYEQYF
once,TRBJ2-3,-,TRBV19,TGTGCCAGTAGTTGGGAGGCTCCTTCGGGACCTACTAGCACAGATACGCAGTATTTT,CASSWEAPSGPTSTDTQYF
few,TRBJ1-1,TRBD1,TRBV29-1,TGCAGCGTGGGCGACAGGGGGATCAGGACTGAAGCTTTCTTT,CSVGDRGIRTEAFF
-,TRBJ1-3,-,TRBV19,TGTGCCAGTAGTATACGGACAGGAAACACCATATATTTT,CASSIRTGNTIYF
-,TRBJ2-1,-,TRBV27,TGTGCCAGGACACGCGGGAGACAGGATGAGCAGTTCTTC,CARTRGRQDEQFF
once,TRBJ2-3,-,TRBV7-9,TGTGCCAGCAGCCCTCCGGACGGCCGATACCCAGATACGCAGTATTTT,CASSPPDGRYPDTQYF
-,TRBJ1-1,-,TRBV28,TGTGCCAGCAGCCCAGCCAGGGAGTGGACTGAAGCTTTCTTT,CASSPAREWTEAFF
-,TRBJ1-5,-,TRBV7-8,TGTGCCAGCAGCTTAGCCAGAAATCAGCCCCAGCATTTT,CASSLARNQPQHF
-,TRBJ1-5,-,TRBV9,TGTGCCAGCAGCGCGAGCTTATATCAGCCCCAGCATTTT,CASSASLYQPQHF
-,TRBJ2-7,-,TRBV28,TGTGCCAGCAGTTTAGGCAGCTACGAGCAGTACTTC,CASSLGSYEQYF
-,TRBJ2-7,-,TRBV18,TGTGCCAGCTCACCAAGGGGGGACCCTTCCTACGAGCAGTACTTC,CASSPRGDPSYEQYF
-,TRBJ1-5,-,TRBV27,TGTGCCAGCAGTTCGCGGCAGGGGTGGCAGCCCCAGCATTTT,CASSSRQGWQPQHF
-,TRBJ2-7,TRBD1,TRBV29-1,TGCAGCGTTGCGTCCCGGGACAGGGTCTTCGAGCAGTACTTC,CSVASRDRVFEQYF
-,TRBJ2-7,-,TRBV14,TGTGCCAGCAGCCAGTCTCCCGGGACTGGGCTAGACGAGCAGTACTTC,CASSQSPGTGLDEQYF
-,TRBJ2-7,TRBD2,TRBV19,TGTGCCAGTAGTCCTGGTGCGGGAGCGAACTACGAGCAGTACTTC,CASSPGAGANYEQYF
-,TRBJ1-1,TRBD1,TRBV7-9,TGTGCCAGCAGCTTAGACAGGGGCACTGAAGCTTTCTTT,CASSLDRGTEAFF
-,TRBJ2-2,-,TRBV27,TGTGCCAGCAGTTTAGGCCCTTTCGGGGAGCTGTTTTTT,CASSLGPFGELFF
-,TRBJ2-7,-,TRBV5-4,TGTGCCAGCAGCAATCGGAAAAGGGAAGGGGAGCAGTACTTC,CASSNRKREGEQYF
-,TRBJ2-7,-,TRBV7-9,TGTGCCAGCAGCCTCGGGTTGGGCGAGCAGTACTTC,CASSLGLGEQYF
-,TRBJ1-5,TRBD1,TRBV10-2,TGCGCCACCTCGACAGGGTTCGTGCAGCCCCAGCATTTT,CATSTGFVQPQHF
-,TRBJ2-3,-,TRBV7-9,TGTGCCAGCAGCCGCCCGACGGATACGCAGTATTTT,CASSRPTDTQYF
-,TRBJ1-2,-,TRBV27,TGTGCCAGCAGTTTGAGCAGCAGGATGTCTAACTATGGCTACACCTTC,CASSLSSRMSNYGYTF
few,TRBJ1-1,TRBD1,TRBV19,TGTGCCAGTAGCATAGGACAGGGGGCGATAACTGAAGCTTTCTTT,CASSIGQGAITEAFF
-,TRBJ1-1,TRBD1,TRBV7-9,TGTGCCAGCAGCTTACTCGCGGGACAGGGGGCGAAGGAAGCTTTCTTT,CASSLLAGQGAKEAFF
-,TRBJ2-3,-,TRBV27,TGTGCCAGCAGTCCATTGGGAGAGGGGGATACGCAGTATTTT,CASSPLGEGDTQYF
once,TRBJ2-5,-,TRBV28,TGTGCCAGCAGTTTTCAAATCGGAGAGACCCAGTACTTC,CASSFQIGETQYF
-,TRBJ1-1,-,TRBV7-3,TGTGCCAGCAGCATTAACGGAGCGAGGAACACTGAAGCTTTCTTT,CASSINGARNTEAFF
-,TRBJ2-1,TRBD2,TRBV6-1,TGTGCCAGCAGTGAATGGCTAGCGGGAAACAATGAGCAGTTCTTC,CASSEWLAGNNEQFF
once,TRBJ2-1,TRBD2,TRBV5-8,TGTGCCAGCAGCTTACTAGCGGGTGCCTACAATGAGCAGTTCTTC,CASSLLAGAYNEQFF